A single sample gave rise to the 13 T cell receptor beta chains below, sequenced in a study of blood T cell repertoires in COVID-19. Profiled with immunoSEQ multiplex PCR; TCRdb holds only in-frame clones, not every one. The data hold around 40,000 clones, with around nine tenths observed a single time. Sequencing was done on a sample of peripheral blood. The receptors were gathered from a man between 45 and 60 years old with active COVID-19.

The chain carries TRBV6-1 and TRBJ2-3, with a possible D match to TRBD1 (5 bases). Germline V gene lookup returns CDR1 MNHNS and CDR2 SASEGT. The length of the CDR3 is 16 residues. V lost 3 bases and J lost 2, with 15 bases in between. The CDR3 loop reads CASSELLNRPTDTQYF. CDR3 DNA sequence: TGTGCCAGCAGTGAGCTCCTAAACAGGCCCACAGATACGCAGTATTTT.

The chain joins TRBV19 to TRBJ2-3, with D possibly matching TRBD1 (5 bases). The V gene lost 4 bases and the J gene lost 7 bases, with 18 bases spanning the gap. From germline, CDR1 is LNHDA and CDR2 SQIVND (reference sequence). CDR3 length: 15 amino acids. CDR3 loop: CASSTGRAGWHTQYF. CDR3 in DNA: TGTGCCAGTAGTACGGGTCGGGCAGGGTGGCATACGCAGTATTTT.

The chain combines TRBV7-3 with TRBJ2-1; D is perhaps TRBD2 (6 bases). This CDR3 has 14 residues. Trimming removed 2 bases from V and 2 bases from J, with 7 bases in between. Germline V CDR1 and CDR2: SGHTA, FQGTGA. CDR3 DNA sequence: TGTGCCAGCAGCTTAGGCGGGACCTACAATGAGCAGTTCTTC. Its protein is CASSLGGTYNEQFF.

The CDR3 sequence is CASSDPGGNQPQHF. The CDR3 DNA reads as TGTGCCAGCAGTGATCCGGGGGGCAATCAGCCCCAGCATTTT. The chain recombines TRBV2 with TRBJ1-5; D possibly corresponds to TRBD1 (5 bases). The CDR3 runs to 14 residues. Trimming took 3 bases from V and 2 from J, leaving 8 bases between them. The germline V gene has CDR1 SNHLY and CDR2 FYNNEI.

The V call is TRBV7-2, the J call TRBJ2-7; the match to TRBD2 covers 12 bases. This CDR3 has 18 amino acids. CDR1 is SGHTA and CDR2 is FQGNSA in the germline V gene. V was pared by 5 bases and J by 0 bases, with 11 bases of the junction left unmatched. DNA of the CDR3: TGTGCCAGCAGCCCTCTAGCGGGAGGGAGTTTCTTCTCCTACGAGCAGTACTTC. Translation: CASSPLAGGSFFSYEQYF. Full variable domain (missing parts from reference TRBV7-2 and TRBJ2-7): GAGVSQSPSNKVTEKGKDVELRCDPISGHTALYWYRQSLGQGLEFLIYFQGNSAPDKSGLPSDRFSAERTGGSVSTLTIQRTQQEDSAVYLCASSPLAGGSFFSYEQYFGPGTRLTVT.

CDR3: CASSLELTSVSTDTQYF. The CDR3 coding sequence is TGCGCCAGCAGCTTGGAATTGACTAGCGTTAGCACAGATACGCAGTATTTT. The rearrangement links TRBV5-1 to TRBJ2-3, with 8 positions matching TRBD2. The CDR3 sequence is 17 residues long. Germline lookup yields CDR1 SGHRS and CDR2 YFSETQ. Trimming removed 0 bases from V and 0 bases from J; junction bases left unmatched: 6.

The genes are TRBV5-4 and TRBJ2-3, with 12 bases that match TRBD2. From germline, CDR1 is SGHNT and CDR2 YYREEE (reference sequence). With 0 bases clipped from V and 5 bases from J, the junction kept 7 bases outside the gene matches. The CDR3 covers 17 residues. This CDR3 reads CASSLEASGRGLDTQYF. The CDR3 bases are TGTGCCAGCAGCTTGGAGGCTAGCGGGAGGGGTTTAGATACGCAGTATTTT.

This CDR3 reads CASSSPGVSNQPQHF. As DNA, the CDR3 is TGTGCCAGCAGCTCTCCAGGGGTTAGCAATCAGCCCCAGCATTTT. The chain uses TRBV7-9 and TRBJ1-5; TRBD1 is a possible D gene (6 bases). CDR1 and CDR2 (germline): SEHNR, FQNEAQ (reference sequence). The CDR3 is made up of 15 amino acids. Trimming removed 4 bases at V and 0 bases at J, with 10 bases between.

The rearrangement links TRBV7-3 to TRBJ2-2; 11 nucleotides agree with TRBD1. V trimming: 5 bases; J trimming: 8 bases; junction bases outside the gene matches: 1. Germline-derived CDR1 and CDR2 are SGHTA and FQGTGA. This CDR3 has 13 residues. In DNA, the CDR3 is TGTGCCAGCAGCGGACAGGGGGCGGGGGAGCTGTTTTTT. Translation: CASSGQGAGELFF.

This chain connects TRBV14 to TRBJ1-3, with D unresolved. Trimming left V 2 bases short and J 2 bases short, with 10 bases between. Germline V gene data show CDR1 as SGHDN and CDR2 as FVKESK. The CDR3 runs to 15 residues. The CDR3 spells CASSQMSLAGNTIYF. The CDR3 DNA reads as TGTGCCAGCAGCCAAATGTCACTGGCTGGAAACACCATATATTTT. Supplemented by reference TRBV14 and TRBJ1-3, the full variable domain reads EAGVTQFPSHSVIEKGQTVTLRCDPISGHDNLYWYRRVMGKEIKFLLHFVKESKQDESGMPNNRFLAERTGGTYSTLKVQPAELEDSGVYFCASSQMSLAGNTIYFGEGSWLTVV.

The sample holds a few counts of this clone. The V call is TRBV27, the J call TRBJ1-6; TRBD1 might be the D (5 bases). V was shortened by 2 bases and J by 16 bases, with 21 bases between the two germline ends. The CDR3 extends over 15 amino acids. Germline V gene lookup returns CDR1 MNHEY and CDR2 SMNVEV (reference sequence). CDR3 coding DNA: TGTGCCAGCAGTTTAGCTCCGGGACCGGGGGTTATTCTCCACTTT. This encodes CASSLAPGPGVILHF.

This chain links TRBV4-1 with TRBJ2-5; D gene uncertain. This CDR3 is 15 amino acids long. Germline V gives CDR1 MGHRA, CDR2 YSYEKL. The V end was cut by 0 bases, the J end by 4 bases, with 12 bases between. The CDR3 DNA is TGCGCCAGCAGCCAAGATATCGGCAGCGTAGAGACCCAGTACTTC. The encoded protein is CASSQDIGSVETQYF.

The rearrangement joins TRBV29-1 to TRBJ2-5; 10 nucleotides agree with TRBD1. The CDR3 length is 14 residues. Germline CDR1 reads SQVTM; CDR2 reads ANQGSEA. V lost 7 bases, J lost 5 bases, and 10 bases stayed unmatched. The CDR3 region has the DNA TGCAGCGCCAGACAGGGGGCTCTCCCCGAGACCCAGTACTTC. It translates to CSARQGALPETQYF.